This T cell receptor (beta chain) appears in the sequencing data of a study of CD8+ T cells in alopecia areata. Broader study findings: In scalp and blood, many expanded lesional clones persisted during tofacitinib.

Treatment reported: oral pan-JAK inhibitor, 5-10 mg twice daily. This clone was observed a handful of times. Its antigen is not known. Investigators isolated RNA and reverse transcribed it into cDNA to act as the sequencing template. The method was immunoSEQ multiplex PCR; TCRdb's version includes in-frame clones alone and lacks a portion of them. The sample includes more than 200,000 clones, around 65% of them seen just once. Germline values: CDR1 WSHSY, CDR2 SAAADI. CDR3 size: 13 residues. Germline trimming cut 2 bases from V and 6 bases from J; bases unmatched to any gene: 1. The J gene is TRBJ2-7, the V gene TRBV10-2; TRBD1 matches at 10 bases. The material sequenced was CD4+ T cells sorted from blood, taken at week 4, from a patient treated with tofacitinib. The sequence came from a human donor with alopecia areata. The CDR3 loop reads CASSEGQGGEQYF. CDR3 DNA sequence: TGCGCCAGCAGTGAGGGACAGGGGGGCGAGCAGTACTTC.